The clone carrying this T cell receptor beta chain was seen repeatedly, ten times or more. Patients were excluded because of uncontrolled infection, other autoimmune disease, pregnancy or lactation. Clinical symptoms, serum thyroxine, TRAb, thyroid ultrasound and orbital computed tomography informed diagnoses. This entry belongs to a study of T cells in Graves' hyperthyroidism and ophthalmopathy. Regions amplified from RNA transcripts were the TCR beta CDR3 regions. HTBI primers drove first-round RT-PCR of the TCR CDR3. TCRdb ran MiXCR on the multiplex PCR reads and lists one entry per CDR3 protein. The profile shows around 450,000 distinct CDR3 sequences, roughly an eighth of them singletons. Germline-derived CDR1 and CDR2 are SGHAT and FQNNGV. V lost 0 bases and J lost 7; bases outside the gene matches: 13. The CDR3 extends over 17 amino acids.

The rearrangement links TRBV11-2 to TRBJ2-7, with 9 bases fitting TRBD2. The source is a woman in her late teens or twenties with Graves' hyperthyroidism. Sample: blood. In DNA, the CDR3 is TGTGCCAGCAGCTTAGAGTCCCTAGCGGGATGGTCTAGAGAGCAGTACTTC. It is translated as CASSLESLAGWSREQYF.